A single sample is the source of the 28 T cell receptor beta chains below, sequenced in a study of persistence of HIV-infected CD4 T cells. These TCRs are of unknown antigen specificity. The stimulus was lysate of CMV-infected fibroblasts, around 11 ug/mL. Memory cells lacking CD40L and CD69 with high CD45RO were sorted. Sequencing used immunoSEQ version 4 in survey mode. TCRdb's table, derived via immunoSEQ multiplex PCR, lists solely in-frame clones and lacks some. Of 35,000 to 40,000 clones listed, approximately 80% are singletons. The sequencing used CD4+ T cells sorted from PBMCs after roughly 18-hour stimulation, collected from a patient who received antiretroviral therapy. The receptors stem from an adult man with HIV who was CMV-seropositive.

This clone was counted between two and nine times. The V gene is TRBV5-1, the J gene TRBJ2-7; D remains ambiguous. Germline CDR1 SGHRS, CDR2 YFSETQ. With 2 bases removed from V and 0 bases from J, the gap between germline ends came to 9 bases. The CDR3 sequence is 14 residues long. The CDR3 region is CASSLGTASYEQYF. CDR3 coding DNA: TGCGCCAGCAGCTTAGGAACAGCCTCCTACGAGCAGTACTTC.

The chain recombines TRBV12-3 or TRBV12-4 with TRBJ2-5; possible D gene TRBD2, 5 bases. The germline V and J ends were trimmed by 4 bases and 9 bases, with 15 bases remaining between them. This CDR3 is 13 amino acids long. As DNA, the CDR3 is TGTGCCAGCAGTTCCAAGCAGGCCGGGGCCCAGTACTTC. It codes for CASSSKQAGAQYF.

This chain links TRBV7-3 with TRBJ1-1; TRBD1 matches at 8 bases. The CDR3 is 13 amino acids. The V gene's germline CDR1 is SGHTA and CDR2 FQGTGA. Trimming removed 3 bases from V and 6 bases from J; junction bases left unmatched: 3. The CDR3 region is CASSFGTGSEAFF. The CDR3 DNA reads TGTGCCAGCAGCTTCGGGACAGGCTCTGAAGCTTTCTTT. Filled out from reference TRBV7-3 and TRBJ1-1, the complete variable domain reads GAGVSQTPSNKVTEKGKYVELRCDPISGHTALYWYRQSLGQGPEFLIYFQGTGAADDSGLPNDRFFAVRPEGSVSTLKIQRTERGDSAVYLCASSFGTGSEAFFGQGTRLTVV.

This chain joins TRBV30 and TRBJ2-6; tentatively, D is TRBD1 (6 bases). The CDR3 loop spans 15 amino acids. Trimming shortened V by 3 bases and J by 4 bases, and 13 bases separated the two germline ends. Germline V lookup: CDR1 GTSNPN, CDR2 SVGIG (reference sequence). CDR3 loop: CAWRQGAGGANVLTF. Written as DNA, the CDR3 is TGTGCCTGGAGACAGGGCGCCGGAGGGGCCAACGTCCTGACTTTC.

This clone was found once. The V call is TRBV5-4, the J call TRBJ2-2, with 8 bases fitting TRBD1. CDR1 is SGHNT, CDR2 YYREEE, per germline (reference sequence). The CDR3 is made up of 15 amino acids. V shed 0 bases and J 4 bases; nucleotides not matched to a gene: 2. Here the CDR3 DNA reads TGTGCCAGCAGCTTGGACAGGGGGACCACCGGGGAGCTGTTTTTT. Translating it yields CASSLDRGTTGELFF.

This clone was detected a few times. The V call is TRBV29-1, the J call TRBJ2-3; D uncertain. Trimming removed 7 bases at V and 8 bases at J, with 16 bases between. Germline lookup yields CDR1 SQVTM and CDR2 ANQGSEA. This CDR3 is 12 amino acids long. CDR3 loop: CSASPRTGTQYF. The CDR3 bases are TGCAGCGCTTCCCCTCGAACCGGTACGCAGTATTTT.

This clone was picked up a small number of times. The rearrangement joins TRBV28 to TRBJ1-6; D is uncertain. The CDR3 extends over 12 amino acids. The ends were cut back, 3 bases at V and 8 bases at J, with 5 bases in the middle. Germline V gene lookup returns CDR1 MDHEN and CDR2 SYDVKM. The CDR3 reads CASSFGDSPLHF. The DNA for the CDR3 is TGTGCCAGCAGTTTTGGGGATTCACCCCTCCACTTT. Variable domain in full (rest from reference TRBV28 and TRBJ1-6): DVKVTQSSRYLVKRTGEKVFLECVQDMDHENMFWYRQDPGLGLRLIYFSYDVKMKEKGDIPEGYSVSREKKERFSLILESASTNQTSMYLCASSFGDSPLHFGNGTRLTVT.

The chain carries TRBV24-1 and TRBJ2-2; 9 bases are shared with TRBD1. Trimming cost V 9 bases and J 6 bases; bases outside gene matches: 7. This CDR3 is built from 14 residues. CDR1 is KGHDR, CDR2 SFDVKD, per germline. CDR3 DNA sequence: TGTGCCACCGGCTGGACAGGGGAGGCCGGGGAGCTGTTTTTT. Translation: CATGWTGEAGELFF.

The V gene is TRBV6-4, the J gene TRBJ1-1, with D perhaps matching TRBD1 (5 bases). Germline V gives CDR1 MRHNA, CDR2 SNTAGT. The CDR3 loop spans 15 amino acids. V was pared by 3 bases and J by 0 bases, with 11 bases between. As DNA, the CDR3 is TGTGCCAGCAGTGAGGAGGGGCGCATGAACACTGAAGCTTTCTTT. This encodes CASSEEGRMNTEAFF.

V gene TRBV29-1 combines with J gene TRBJ2-1; a weak D match, TRBD2 (5 bases). The V gene's germline CDR1 is SQVTM and CDR2 ANQGSEA. This CDR3 is 14 amino acids long. Trimming left V 4 bases short and J 10 bases short, with 20 bases between. This CDR3 is CSVGGPGPMFEQFF. DNA for the CDR3: TGCAGCGTTGGAGGGCCCGGCCCAATGTTCGAGCAGTTCTTC.

The chain combines TRBV4-1 with TRBJ1-5; maybe TRBD1 (6 bases). Trimming took 3 bases from V and 3 from J, leaving 18 bases between them. Per germline, CDR1 MGHRA and CDR2 YSYEKL. The CDR3 covers 17 residues. The CDR3 nucleotides read TGCGCCAGCAGCCAGGATTCTTCAGGGGCTTCCAATCAGCCCCAGCATTTT. It translates to CASSQDSSGASNQPQHF.

The V and J genes are TRBV7-3 and TRBJ2-2; D is ambiguous. Germline lookup yields CDR1 SGHTA and CDR2 FQGTGA. CDR3 length equals 13 residues. V lost 6 bases and J lost 6, with 11 bases in between. The CDR3 coding sequence is TGTGCCAGCAGTTACAGTGGATCCGGGGAGCTGTTTTTT. It specifies CASSYSGSGELFF.

This clone was seen once. The chain couples TRBV10-3 to TRBJ1-1, with TRBD1 identical over 9 bases. Germline V CDR1 and CDR2: ENHRY, SYGVKD. The CDR3 runs 16 residues. J lost 8 bases, V lost 3 bases, and 13 bases had no gene match. The CDR3 DNA reads as TGTGCCATCAGTGAAACCACACAGGGGGCGGGGGGGGAAGCTTTCTTT. Protein: CAISETTQGAGGEAFF.

This clone was detected a few times. V usage is TRBV19 and J usage is TRBJ1-5; 10 bases are shared with TRBD1. The J segment lost 4 bases and the V segment lost 3 bases, leaving 6 bases of the junction unmatched. The CDR3 has 16 amino acids. From germline, CDR1 is LNHDA and CDR2 SQIVND (reference sequence). The CDR3 bases are TGTGCCAGTAGTATTGACAGGGGGCGAAGAAATCAGCCCCAGCATTTT. Translation: CASSIDRGRRNQPQHF.

The gene calls are TRBV6-5 and TRBJ1-5, with D unresolved. This CDR3 is 13 amino acids long. V was pared by 4 bases and J by 9 bases, with 13 bases between. Looked up from germline, CDR1 is MNHEY and CDR2 is SVGAGI. The CDR3 DNA sequence: TGTGCCAGCAGTTTATCGACTAGTCTGCCCCAGCATTTT. It translates to CASSLSTSLPQHF.

The J gene is TRBJ1-2, the V gene TRBV20-1, with D unclear. Germline CDR1 DFQATT, CDR2 SNEGSKA (reference sequence). The CDR3 extends over 11 amino acids. The V and J ends lost 0 bases and 12 bases respectively, with 11 bases between them. Here the CDR3 reads CSARDITANTF. The CDR3 nucleotides read TGCAGTGCTAGAGATATAACGGCTAACACCTTC.

In this sample, this clone turned up a few times. The rearrangement uses TRBV4-1 and TRBJ1-4, with D uncertain. The CDR3 is 13 amino acids. Germline loops: CDR1 MGHRA, CDR2 YSYEKL. The germline V and J ends were trimmed by 1 base and 10 bases, with 10 bases remaining between them. CDR3 sequence (DNA): TGCGCCAGCAGCCAAGTAGCTGGAGGAAAACTGTTTTTT. Protein sequence: CASSQVAGGKLFF.

The chain carries TRBV27 and TRBJ1-3; D gene unclear. Trimming removed 6 bases from V and 0 bases from J, with 18 bases in between. This CDR3 comprises 17 residues. Germline CDR1 and CDR2: MNHEY and SMNVEV (reference sequence). CDR3 region: CASRGGSARTSGNTIYF. The DNA of the CDR3 is TGTGCCAGCAGGGGAGGGTCGGCACGGACCTCTGGAAACACCATATATTTT.

This chain connects TRBV4-1 to TRBJ2-3; tentatively, D is TRBD1 (5 bases). Germline values: CDR1 MGHRA, CDR2 YSYEKL. This CDR3 is 15 amino acids long. Trimming shortened V by 3 bases and J by 6 bases, and 16 bases separated the two germline ends. In DNA form, the CDR3 reads TGCGCCAGCAGCCATCCAGGGCGCCAACAGGATACGCAGTATTTT. This gives the protein CASSHPGRQQDTQYF.

V is TRBV19 and J is TRBJ1-1, with TRBD1 matching 7 bases. This CDR3 region has 15 residues. Germline V gives CDR1 LNHDA, CDR2 SQIVND (reference sequence). V dropped 3 bases and J dropped 0; count of bases not matched to a gene: 4. This CDR3 reads CASSMGTALNTEAFF. Written as DNA, the CDR3 is TGTGCCAGTAGTATGGGGACAGCCTTGAACACTGAAGCTTTCTTT.

This rearrangement joins TRBV6-5 to TRBJ1-1; 7 bases agree with TRBD1. CDR1 and CDR2 (germline): MNHEY, SVGAGI. This CDR3 region has 14 residues. The V gene end was trimmed by 9 bases and the J gene end by 1 base; junction bases not matched to a gene: 8. DNA of the CDR3: TGTGCCAGTACTCCTAACAGGGGGAACACTGAAGCTTTCTTT. This codes for CASTPNRGNTEAFF.

In its sample, this clone was seen once. V usage is TRBV3-1 (or the pseudogene TRBV3-2) and J usage is TRBJ2-1; 8 bases line up with TRBD1. The CDR3 loop spans 18 amino acids. With V trimmed by 4 bases and J by 1 base, 12 bases remained unmatched. Per germline, CDR1 LGHDT and CDR2 YNNKEL (reference sequence). CDR3 bases: TGTGCCAGCAGCCCTATTACGGGGACAGGCCGATCCTACAATGAGCAGTTCTTC. Amino acids: CASSPITGTGRSYNEQFF.

The chain combines TRBV5-5 with TRBJ2-2; D is possibly TRBD1 (6 bases). Trimming took 4 bases from V and 2 from J, leaving 18 bases between them. The CDR3 covers 17 residues. The germline gives CDR1 SGHKS, CDR2 YYEKEE (reference sequence). In DNA form, the CDR3 reads TGTGCCAGCAGCCAAACCCAAGGACAGCCAAACACCGGGGAGCTGTTTTTT. Its translation is CASSQTQGQPNTGELFF.

The gene calls are TRBV7-8 and TRBJ2-7; D remains unclear. V was pared by 1 base and J by 5 bases, with 9 bases between. CDR3 length: 13 residues. Germline assignment: CDR1 SGHVS and CDR2 FQNEAQ. CDR3 bases: TGTGCCAGCAGCTTAGATCGTAACAACGAGCAGTACTTC. Residues: CASSLDRNNEQYF. The whole variable domain, remainder taken from reference TRBV7-8 and TRBJ2-7, is GAGVSQSPRYKVAKRGQDVALRCDPISGHVSLFWYQQALGQGPEFLTYFQNEAQLDKSGLPSDRFFAERPEGSVSTLKIQRTQQEDSAVYLCASSLDRNNEQYFGPGTRLTVT.

In the case of this clone: The sample has other DNA sequences that encode this CDR3 too. The J gene is TRBJ1-4, the V gene TRBV5-1; D may be TRBD1 (6 bases). V dropped 3 bases and J dropped 6 bases, with 24 bases sitting between them. The CDR3 length is 18 residues. CDR1 SGHRS and CDR2 YFSETQ come from the germline V gene. CDR3 sequence: CASSSSPPGQSRHEKLFF. CDR3 DNA: TGCGCCAGCAGCTCTTCGCCCCCCGGACAGTCGAGACATGAAAAACTGTTTTTT.

The V gene is TRBV4-1, the J gene TRBJ2-1; unclear D gene. Germline V gene sequence: CDR1 MGHRA, CDR2 YSYEKL. The CDR3 runs 16 residues. V lost 0 bases and J 8 bases, leaving 17 bases between the germline ends. CDR3 loop: CASSQDESRWIYEQFF. As DNA, the CDR3 is TGCGCCAGCAGCCAAGATGAGTCCAGGTGGATATATGAGCAGTTCTTC.

This sequence joins TRBV3-1 (or the pseudogene TRBV3-2) and TRBJ2-1; TRBD1 agrees at 7 bases. The germline CDR1 and CDR2 sequences are LGHDT and YNNKEL (reference sequence). V gave up 4 bases and J gave up 2 bases; unmatched junction bases: 8. The CDR3 consists of 16 residues. The CDR3 spells CASSPRTGTTYNEQFF. CDR3 DNA: TGTGCCAGCAGCCCGCGGACAGGTACCACCTACAATGAGCAGTTCTTC.

The V and J genes are TRBV29-1 and TRBJ2-7; 8 nucleotides agree with TRBD1. After removal of 1 base from V and 3 bases from J, the junction contained 11 bases not matched to a gene. From germline, CDR1 is SQVTM and CDR2 ANQGSEA. The CDR3 is 16 amino acids. The CDR3 region is CSVEVDTGGSLYEQYF. CDR3 nucleotides: TGCAGCGTTGAAGTTGACACAGGGGGATCTCTCTACGAGCAGTACTTC.